Each of the 15 T cell receptor beta chains below was sequenced from the same sample in a study of cytomegalovirus exposure and HLA in healthy donors. Primers: 60 Vbeta forward and 13 Jbeta reverse. Assay used: immunoSEQ multiplex PCR; TCRdb lists only in-frame clones, some missing. The sample includes fewer than 200,000 clones, roughly 81% of them seen just once. The sequencing input was PBMCs. The receptors shown here come from a woman aged 18-35 years in good health and CMV-seropositive.

Only one count was recorded for this clone. The J gene is TRBJ2-3, the V gene TRBV7-6; 10 bases are a match to TRBD2. The length of the CDR3 is 17 residues. Trimming cost V 3 bases and J 5 bases; bases outside gene matches: 11. Per germline, CDR1 SGHVS and CDR2 FNYEAQ. CDR3 sequence: CASSFSERGGELDTQYF. The CDR3 bases are TGTGCCAGCAGCTTTTCTGAGCGGGGGGGAGAATTAGATACGCAGTATTTT. The full variable domain, completed using reference TRBV7-6 and TRBJ2-3, is GAGVSQSPRYKVTKRGQDVALRCDPISGHVSLYWYRQALGQGPEFLTYFNYEAQQDKSGLPNDRFSAERPEGSISTLTIQRTEQRDSAMYRCASSFSERGGELDTQYFGPGTRLTVL.

The rearrangement joins TRBV6-6 to TRBJ2-7, with D possibly matching TRBD2 (5 bases). Per germline, CDR1 MNHNY and CDR2 SVGAGI (reference sequence). The V and J ends lost 2 bases and 6 bases respectively, with 14 bases between them. CDR3 size: 14 residues. The CDR3 nucleotides are TGTGCCAGCAGTTACGGGAGCGGCGCTTCCGAGCAGTACTTC. Translating gives CASSYGSGASEQYF.

V usage is TRBV30 and J usage is TRBJ2-1; D is unresolved. The CDR3 has 12 amino acids. The germline CDR1 and CDR2 sequences are GTSNPN and SVGIG (reference sequence). With 3 bases removed from V and 7 bases from J, the gap between germline ends came to 10 bases. CDR3 coding DNA: TGTGCCTGGAGCGTACTTGCTAATGAGCAGTTCTTC. Encoded protein: CAWSVLANEQFF.

This rearrangement joins TRBV9 to TRBJ2-7, with TRBD2 identical over 11 bases. This CDR3 is built from 15 residues. In germline, CDR1 is SGDLS, CDR2 YYNGEE. V dropped 2 bases and J dropped 4; count of bases not matched to a gene: 5. This CDR3 is CASSVNSGGEYEQYF. For the CDR3, the DNA is TGTGCCAGCAGCGTTAATAGCGGGGGGGAATACGAGCAGTACTTC.

The gene calls are TRBV9 and TRBJ2-2; 9 nucleotides align to TRBD1. The germline V gene encodes CDR1 SGDLS and CDR2 YYNGEE. CDR3 length equals 15 residues. J gave up 3 bases and V 5 bases, and 5 bases lay outside the gene matches. CDR3 sequence reads: CASRERTGDTGELFF. The DNA for the CDR3 is TGTGCCAGCAGGGAGAGGACAGGGGACACCGGGGAGCTGTTTTTT.

The chain employs TRBV10-3 and TRBJ1-6; no definite D call. CDR3 length: 15 amino acids. Trimming removed 4 bases at V and 9 bases at J, with 16 bases between. The V gene's germline CDR1 is ENHRY and CDR2 SYGVKD. In nucleotides, the CDR3 is TGTGCCATCAGTGGAGGAGGTTCCCCTGGTTCACCCCTCCACTTT. This codes for CAISGGGSPGSPLHF.

This rearrangement joins TRBV9 to TRBJ1-3; unclear D gene. Germline values: CDR1 SGDLS, CDR2 YYNGEE. This CDR3 spans 12 amino acids. V dropped 5 bases and J dropped 0 bases, with 3 bases sitting between them. The CDR3 is CASSRSGNTIYF. The DNA of the CDR3 is TGTGCCAGCAGTCGCTCTGGAAACACCATATATTTT. Filled out from reference TRBV9 and TRBJ1-3, the complete variable domain reads DSGVTQTPKHLITATGQRVTLRCSPRSGDLSVYWYQQSLDQGLQFLIQYYNGEERAKGNILERFSAQQFPDLHSELNLSSLELGDSALYFCASSRSGNTIYFGEGSWLTVV.

The V gene is TRBV5-1, the J gene TRBJ2-7, with 7 bases fitting TRBD1. Looked up from germline, CDR1 is SGHRS and CDR2 is YFSETQ. The CDR3 is 15 amino acids. V dropped 3 bases and J dropped 1; count of bases not matched to a gene: 7. CDR3 residues: CASSSGTAISYEQYF. The CDR3 coding sequence is TGCGCCAGCAGCTCCGGGACAGCTATTTCCTACGAGCAGTACTTC.

CDR3 residues: CASSLADNSYEQYF. CDR3 DNA: TGTGCCAGCAGCTTAGCGGACAACTCCTACGAGCAGTACTTC. This rearrangement joins TRBV7-6 to TRBJ2-7; D might be TRBD1 (5 bases). In germline, CDR1 is SGHVS, CDR2 FNYEAQ. The CDR3 length is 14 residues. Deletions cut 0 bases from V and 0 bases from J, with 6 bases between.

The genes are TRBV6-5 and TRBJ2-3; D is possibly TRBD1 (5 bases). The germline V gene has CDR1 MNHEY and CDR2 SVGAGI. This CDR3 contains 14 residues. V shed 7 bases and J shed 1 base, with 12 bases lying between them. The CDR3 protein is CASTLGRGTDTQYF. CDR3 coding DNA: TGTGCCAGCACTTTGGGCAGGGGCACAGATACGCAGTATTTT.

DNA for the CDR3: TGTGCCATCAGTGCCGGGAACAATGAGCAGTTCTTC. It encodes CAISAGNNEQFF. V and J are TRBV10-3 and TRBJ2-1, with a weak D call TRBD2 (5 bases). CDR3 length: 12 amino acids. From germline, CDR1 is ENHRY and CDR2 SYGVKD. Trimming removed 4 bases from V and 5 bases from J, with 6 bases in between.

This chain links TRBV28 with TRBJ1-1, with a possible D match to TRBD1 (5 bases). Trimming took off 3 bases at V and 4 bases at J, with 15 bases between the two ends. Germline CDR1 MDHEN, CDR2 SYDVKM. This CDR3 has 15 amino acids. CDR3 sequence: CASSFWGESVTEAFF. CDR3 DNA: TGTGCCAGCAGTTTCTGGGGGGAGTCGGTCACTGAAGCTTTCTTT.

This clone was picked up one time. The V and J genes are TRBV15 and TRBJ2-1; possible D gene TRBD2, 8 bases. Germline CDR1 and CDR2: LNHNV and YYDKDF (reference sequence). This CDR3 has 17 residues. Trimming shortened V by 0 bases and J by 0 bases, and 12 bases separated the two germline ends. CDR3 region: CATSRDREGASYNEQFF. As DNA, the CDR3 is TGTGCCACCAGCAGAGATCGGGAGGGGGCCTCCTACAATGAGCAGTTCTTC.

The V call is TRBV11-2, the J call TRBJ2-7, with TRBD1 matching over 12 bases. There are 14 residues in the CDR3. With 5 bases clipped from V and 5 bases from J, the junction kept 4 bases outside the gene matches. CDR1 is SGHAT and CDR2 is FQNNGV in the germline V gene. The DNA of the CDR3 is TGTGCCAGCAGCCCGGGGACAGGGGGCCACGAGCAGTACTTC. Residues: CASSPGTGGHEQYF.

V is TRBV25-1 and J is TRBJ2-1; TRBD1 matches at 9 bases. V was pared by 4 bases and J by 2 bases, with 3 bases of the junction left unmatched. Germline V gene data show CDR1 as MGHDK and CDR2 as SYGVNS. The CDR3 sequence is 15 residues long. The CDR3 loop is CASSAGQGPYNEQFF. CDR3 in DNA: TGTGCCAGCAGTGCGGGACAGGGTCCCTACAATGAGCAGTTCTTC.